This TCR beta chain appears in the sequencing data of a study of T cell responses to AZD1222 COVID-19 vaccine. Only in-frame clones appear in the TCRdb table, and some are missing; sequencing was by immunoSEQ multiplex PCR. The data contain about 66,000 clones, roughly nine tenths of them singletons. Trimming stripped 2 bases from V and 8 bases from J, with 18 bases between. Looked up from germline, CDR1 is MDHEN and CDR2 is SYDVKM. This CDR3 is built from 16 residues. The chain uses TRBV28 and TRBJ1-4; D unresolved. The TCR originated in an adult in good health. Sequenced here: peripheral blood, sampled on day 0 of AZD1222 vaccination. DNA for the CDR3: TGTGCCAGCAGTTTACCCCCCGGAAGGCTCTTAGAAAAACTGTTTTTT. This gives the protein CASSLPPGRLLEKLFF. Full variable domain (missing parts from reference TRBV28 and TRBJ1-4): DVKVTQSSRYLVKRTGEKVFLECVQDMDHENMFWYRQDPGLGLRLIYFSYDVKMKEKGDIPEGYSVSREKKERFSLILESASTNQTSMYLCASSLPPGRLLEKLFFGSGTQLSVL.